This T cell receptor beta chain was identified in a study of beta chain features in type 1 diabetes. Study results and limitations: Type 1 diabetes patients showed a moderate but significant shortening of TCRB CDR3s in all four CD4+ subsets. In type 1 diabetes patients, VDJ junctions had fewer insertions; deletions at these junctions were more frequent.

Every isolated RNA sample was fully reverse transcribed, so sequencing captured expressed TCRB transcripts. Sequencing used immunoSEQ multiplex PCR; TCRdb keeps in-frame clones, though not all of them. Of 600,000 or so clones listed, around 12% are singletons. This clone turned up a few times. No antigen is known for it. Via CD45RO/CCR7/CD25/CD127/CD95/CD27, cells of the CD4+ naive, central memory, regulatory and stem cell-like memory subsets were sorted. Trimming shortened V by 4 bases and J by 2 bases, and 12 bases separated the two germline ends. The germline V gene encodes CDR1 SGHTA and CDR2 FQGNSA. The CDR3 has 14 residues.

This receptor was taken from a man aged 25 to 40 with type 1 diabetes. The chain is built from TRBV7-2 and TRBJ2-7; no definite D call. The sequenced sample was naive CD4+ T cells from blood. CDR3 sequence reads: CASSSDPGPYEQYF. DNA for the CDR3: TGTGCCAGCAGCTCCGACCCCGGGCCCTACGAGCAGTACTTC.